The entry that follows covers one TCR beta chain sequence. Its antigen remains unidentified. The TCR beta CDR3 regions underwent amplification using RNA transcripts as the source. The primer set for the first-round RT-PCR of the TCR CDR3 was HTBI. One entry per CDR3 protein, called by TCRdb with MiXCR from the multiplex PCR reads. In the table there are 640,000 or so distinct CDR3 sequences, approximately 15% of which are singletons. The data are from a study of T cells in Graves' hyperthyroidism and ophthalmopathy. Study-level information: Peripheral blood was obtained at initial diagnosis, preceding any treatment. Study-level results: Separation of ophthalmopathy from stable hyperthyroidism was achieved by a 13 V-J model.

CDR3 length: 17 amino acids. Germline CDR1 is SNHLY and CDR2 is FYNNEI. Trimming removed 5 bases from V and 0 bases from J; junction bases left unmatched: 3. Inclusion characteristics of ophthalmopathy patients comprised a Clinical Activity Score of at least 3, a NOSPECS grade of at least 4, and duration under 3 months. The diagnoses drew upon clinical symptoms, serum thyroxine and TRAb, thyroid ultrasound and orbital computed tomography. Input material: blood. This receptor was identified in a woman younger than 35 with Graves' ophthalmopathy. The chain combines TRBV2 with TRBJ2-2; the match to TRBD2 covers 13 bases. The CDR3 DNA follows: TGTGCCAGCAGTTGGACTAGCGGGAGCACGAACACCGGGGAGCTGTTTTTT. This gives the protein CASSWTSGSTNTGELFF. The full variable domain, in which reference TRBV2 and TRBJ2-2 provide the parts outside the CDR3, is EPEVTQTPSHQVTQMGQEVILRCVPISNHLYFYWYRQILGQKVEFLVSFYNNEISEKSEIFDDQFSVERPDGSNFTLKIRSTKLEDSAMYFCASSWTSGSTNTGELFFGEGSRLTVL.